These T cell receptor beta chains were read from a single sample in a study of blood T cell repertoires in COVID-19. Repertoires were generated with immunoSEQ multiplex PCR, while TCRdb's copy carries only in-frame clones and drops some. The repertoire includes under 85,000 clones, 85% of them detected once, and just under 3% sits in the top ten. Material: peripheral blood. These receptors all stem from a man older than 75 with acute or convalescent COVID-19. Both conserved end residues are part of each CDR3. Fields, in order: D gene, clone size, CDR3 length, V gene, J gene, CDR3 protein, CDR3 DNA. The D gene is left open where the match is weak. Some rows mark clone size as missing; the rest say once, few, many or name a class of expanded clone.

D gene: TRBD1; clone size: .; CDR3 length: 16; V gene: TRBV6-5; J gene: TRBJ2-5; CDR3 protein: CASSYSGTGKIETQYF; CDR3 DNA: TGTGCCAGCAGTTACTCGGGGACAGGGAAGATAGAGACCCAGTACTTC
D gene: .; clone size: .; CDR3 length: 15; V gene: TRBV19; J gene: TRBJ2-5; CDR3 protein: CASSAREAGAGTQYF; CDR3 DNA: TGTGCCAGTAGTGCCAGAGAGGCAGGGGCTGGGACCCAGTACTTC
D gene: .; clone size: .; CDR3 length: 16; V gene: TRBV30; J gene: TRBJ2-1; CDR3 protein: CAWSVLRGLLSSEQFF; CDR3 DNA: TGTGCCTGGAGTGTACTGAGGGGACTCCTGAGTTCTGAGCAGTTCTTC
D gene: .; clone size: .; CDR3 length: 14; V gene: TRBV5-1; J gene: TRBJ2-5; CDR3 protein: CASSLVTVQETQYF; CDR3 DNA: TGCGCCAGCAGCTTGGTGACAGTCCAAGAGACCCAGTACTTC
D gene: TRBD1; clone size: .; CDR3 length: 15; V gene: TRBV18; J gene: TRBJ2-7; CDR3 protein: CASSPGTGNSYEQYF; CDR3 DNA: TGTGCCAGCTCACCCGGGACAGGGAACTCCTACGAGCAGTACTTC
D gene: TRBD1; clone size: .; CDR3 length: 15; V gene: TRBV27; J gene: TRBJ1-2; CDR3 protein: CASSSPYRGGGGYTF; CDR3 DNA: TGTGCCAGCAGCTCCCCCTACAGGGGCGGTGGAGGCTACACCTTC
D gene: .; clone size: .; CDR3 length: 12; V gene: TRBV11-2; J gene: TRBJ1-1; CDR3 protein: CASSLAPGEAFF; CDR3 DNA: TGTGCCAGCAGCTTAGCTCCAGGAGAAGCTTTCTTT
D gene: TRBD1; clone size: .; CDR3 length: 13; V gene: TRBV27; J gene: TRBJ1-2; CDR3 protein: CASRRTGNYGYTF; CDR3 DNA: TGTGCCAGCAGGCGGACAGGGAACTATGGCTACACCTTC
D gene: .; clone size: .; CDR3 length: 14; V gene: TRBV7-9; J gene: TRBJ1-3; CDR3 protein: CASSLQGTGNTIYF; CDR3 DNA: TGTGCCAGCAGCTTACAGGGCACTGGAAACACCATATATTTT
D gene: .; clone size: .; CDR3 length: 15; V gene: TRBV11-3; J gene: TRBJ2-6; CDR3 protein: CASSFGVSGANVLTF; CDR3 DNA: TGTGCCAGCAGCTTCGGGGTCTCTGGGGCCAACGTCCTGACTTTC
D gene: .; clone size: .; CDR3 length: 13; V gene: TRBV30; J gene: TRBJ1-2; CDR3 protein: CAWSAIRGFGYTF; CDR3 DNA: TGTGCCTGGAGTGCTATCAGAGGGTTTGGCTACACCTTC
D gene: .; clone size: .; CDR3 length: 11; V gene: TRBV20-1; J gene: TRBJ1-2; CDR3 protein: CSGAGNYGYTF; CDR3 DNA: TGCAGTGGCGCGGGCAACTATGGCTACACCTTC
D gene: .; clone size: .; CDR3 length: 15; V gene: TRBV12-5; J gene: TRBJ2-1; CDR3 protein: CASGPDRDGGNEQFF; CDR3 DNA: TGTGCTAGTGGTCCTGACAGGGACGGAGGGAATGAGCAGTTCTTC
D gene: .; clone size: .; CDR3 length: 11; V gene: TRBV6-2/TRBV6-3; J gene: TRBJ1-4; CDR3 protein: CASSYRGKLFF; CDR3 DNA: TGTGCCAGCAGTTATCGCGGTAAACTGTTTTTT
D gene: TRBD2; clone size: .; CDR3 length: 15; V gene: TRBV11-2; J gene: TRBJ2-7; CDR3 protein: CASSLSASGNYEQYF; CDR3 DNA: TGTGCCAGCAGCTTATCCGCTAGCGGGAACTACGAGCAGTACTTC
D gene: .; clone size: .; CDR3 length: 15; V gene: TRBV7-2; J gene: TRBJ2-5; CDR3 protein: CASSAPSVLGETQYF; CDR3 DNA: TGTGCCAGCAGTGCCCCCAGCGTGCTTGGTGAGACCCAGTACTTC
D gene: TRBD2; clone size: .; CDR3 length: 15; V gene: TRBV7-2; J gene: TRBJ2-2; CDR3 protein: CASSSGLAGLRELFF; CDR3 DNA: TGTGCCAGCAGCTCCGGACTAGCGGGGCTCCGGGAGCTGTTTTTT
D gene: TRBD1; clone size: .; CDR3 length: 13; V gene: TRBV23-1; J gene: TRBJ1-2; CDR3 protein: CASSPYDREGYTF; CDR3 DNA: TGCGCCAGCAGTCCATATGACAGGGAGGGCTACACCTTC
D gene: TRBD1; clone size: .; CDR3 length: 17; V gene: TRBV20-1; J gene: TRBJ1-2; CDR3 protein: CSASGGTRGQGNYGYTF; CDR3 DNA: TGCAGTGCTAGTGGCGGCACTCGGGGACAGGGAAACTATGGCTACACCTTC
D gene: TRBD2; clone size: .; CDR3 length: 17; V gene: TRBV7-9; J gene: TRBJ2-7; CDR3 protein: CASSLRTSGRNVYEQYF; CDR3 DNA: TGTGCCAGCAGCTTAAGGACTAGCGGGAGGAACGTCTACGAGCAGTACTTC
D gene: .; clone size: .; CDR3 length: 12; V gene: TRBV5-8; J gene: TRBJ1-3; CDR3 protein: CASSSGGNTIYF; CDR3 DNA: TGTGCCAGCAGCTCCGGTGGAAACACCATATATTTT
D gene: .; clone size: .; CDR3 length: 14; V gene: TRBV5-6; J gene: TRBJ1-5; CDR3 protein: CASSRGIANQPQHF; CDR3 DNA: TGTGCCAGCAGCAGGGGGATAGCGAATCAGCCCCAGCATTTT
D gene: TRBD2; clone size: .; CDR3 length: 14; V gene: TRBV6-5; J gene: TRBJ2-5; CDR3 protein: CASSYGTRGETQYF; CDR3 DNA: TGTGCCAGCAGTTACGGGACTAGAGGAGAGACCCAGTACTTC
D gene: TRBD1; clone size: .; CDR3 length: 19; V gene: TRBV5-8; J gene: TRBJ1-5; CDR3 protein: CASSQERGTGAYGNQPQHF; CDR3 DNA: TGTGCCAGCAGTCAAGAACGCGGGACAGGGGCTTATGGGAATCAGCCCCAGCATTTT
D gene: TRBD1; clone size: .; CDR3 length: 13; V gene: TRBV10-1; J gene: TRBJ1-4; CDR3 protein: CASSSTGYEKLFF; CDR3 DNA: TGCGCCAGCAGTTCGACAGGGTATGAAAAACTGTTTTTT
D gene: TRBD1; clone size: .; CDR3 length: 16; V gene: TRBV5-1; J gene: TRBJ1-2; CDR3 protein: CASSSGPGGGYYGYTF; CDR3 DNA: TGCGCCAGCAGCTCCGGTCCAGGGGGCGGATACTATGGCTACACCTTC
D gene: TRBD1; clone size: .; CDR3 length: 13; V gene: TRBV11-2; J gene: TRBJ2-7; CDR3 protein: CASSITGDYEQYF; CDR3 DNA: TGTGCCAGCAGCATAACAGGGGACTACGAGCAGTACTTC
D gene: .; clone size: .; CDR3 length: 14; V gene: TRBV6-5; J gene: TRBJ1-1; CDR3 protein: CASSYDHRNTEAFF; CDR3 DNA: TGTGCCAGCAGTTACGACCACAGGAACACTGAAGCTTTCTTT
D gene: .; clone size: .; CDR3 length: 16; V gene: TRBV24-1; J gene: TRBJ1-1; CDR3 protein: CATSVTGAGSNTEAFF; CDR3 DNA: TGTGCCACCAGTGTCACAGGAGCCGGGTCGAACACTGAAGCTTTCTTT
D gene: TRBD2; clone size: once; CDR3 length: 16; V gene: TRBV6-2/TRBV6-3; J gene: TRBJ2-1; CDR3 protein: CASSYGGSGRVYEQFF; CDR3 DNA: TGTGCCAGCAGTTATGGGGGTAGCGGGAGGGTTTATGAGCAGTTCTTC
D gene: TRBD1; clone size: once; CDR3 length: 17; V gene: TRBV15; J gene: TRBJ2-1; CDR3 protein: CATSRDPPGTGGNEQFF; CDR3 DNA: TGTGCCACCAGCAGAGATCCACCCGGGACAGGGGGCAATGAGCAGTTCTTC
D gene: TRBD1; clone size: .; CDR3 length: 14; V gene: TRBV5-6; J gene: TRBJ2-7; CDR3 protein: CASSWTGFAYEQYF; CDR3 DNA: TGTGCCAGCAGCTGGACAGGGTTCGCCTACGAGCAGTACTTC
D gene: TRBD1; clone size: few; CDR3 length: 16; V gene: TRBV19; J gene: TRBJ1-2; CDR3 protein: CASSPRTGVIGYGYTF; CDR3 DNA: TGTGCCAGTAGTCCACGGACAGGGGTAATCGGTTATGGCTACACCTTC